A selection of T cell receptor beta chains follows, all from one sample in a study of shared clonotypes between healthy human individuals. Only in-frame clones appear in the TCRdb table, and some are missing; sequencing was by immunoSEQ multiplex PCR. The sample yields about 2.2 million clones, approximately 92% seen once. The specimen sequenced was naive CD8+ T cells from PBMCs. The receptors here all came from a man between 18 and 35 years old in good health. Some clones in this sample may be carry-over from other donors' samples. CDR3s include the opening cysteine and the closing phenylalanine or tryptophan. A D gene is named only where the DNA matches it firmly. Clone size is shown for a subset of rows, as once, few, many or a class of expanded clone.

NA,NA,TRBJ2-7,TRBV7-9,TGTGCCAGCAGCAGGGAGGGGGGCTACGAGCAGTACTTC,CASSREGGYEQYF
NA,NA,TRBJ2-7,TRBV19,TGTGCCAGTACCAAGGAGGGCAATTTTTACGAGCAGTACTTC,CASTKEGNFYEQYF
NA,NA,TRBJ2-7,TRBV14,TGTGCCAGCAGCCCGAGGTATAGCGGAGAAACCTACGAGCAGTACTTC,CASSPRYSGETYEQYF
NA,NA,TRBJ2-1,TRBV27,TGTGCCAGCAGTTGGGGTTCCATATTGGGGTCCTACAATGAGCAGTTCTTC,CASSWGSILGSYNEQFF
NA,TRBD1,TRBJ1-2,TRBV6-1,TGTGCCAGCAGATGGACAGGCCTCAACTATGGCTACACCTTC,CASRWTGLNYGYTF
once,NA,TRBJ2-3,TRBV7-9,TGTGCCAGCAGCCGCCCCCCTAAGGATACGCAGTATTTT,CASSRPPKDTQYF
NA,TRBD2,TRBJ2-3,TRBV13,TGTGCCAGCAGCTTTGGGACTAGCGGGGACGATACGCAGTATTTT,CASSFGTSGDDTQYF
few,NA,TRBJ1-1,TRBV4-2,TGTGCCAGCAGGCACCGCGAGGGGGAGGGCTACACTGAAGCTTTCTTT,CASRHREGEGYTEAFF
NA,NA,TRBJ1-1,TRBV6-5,TGTGCCAGCAGGCCTCGACTGAACACTGAAGCTTTCTTT,CASRPRLNTEAFF
NA,NA,TRBJ1-2,TRBV19,TGTGCCAGTAGTATGGTCGGGCTGGCTAACTATGGCTACACCTTC,CASSMVGLANYGYTF
NA,NA,TRBJ2-5,TRBV27,TGTGCCAGCAGTTTGGATAGGATCGGAGAGACCCAGTACTTC,CASSLDRIGETQYF
NA,TRBD1,TRBJ1-1,TRBV9,TGTGCCAGCAGCGACACAGGGGACCACAAGGGAGCTTTCTTT,CASSDTGDHKGAFF
NA,TRBD2,TRBJ2-3,TRBV7-9,TGTGCCAGCAGCTTATCTACTAGCGGAGACACAGATACGCAGTATTTT,CASSLSTSGDTDTQYF
NA,NA,TRBJ2-3,TRBV1,TGCACCAGCGCGGGAGGGCCTTGCACAGATACGCAGTATTTT,CTSAGGPCTDTQYF
NA,TRBD2,TRBJ2-1,TRBV7-9,TGTGCCAGCAGCTTAAGGACTAGCGGCCTAAGGGAGTTCTTC,CASSLRTSGLREFF
NA,NA,TRBJ2-7,TRBV5-6,TGTGCCAGCAGCTTGGCCGGGAGCCCTTACGAGCAGTACTTC,CASSLAGSPYEQYF
once,NA,TRBJ1-3,TRBV19,TGTGCCAGTAGTATGGGGGACTACTCTGGAAACACCATATATTTT,CASSMGDYSGNTIYF
NA,NA,TRBJ2-7,TRBV10-3,TGTGCCATCAGCGGAAGCGGGCTACACTCCTACGAGCAGTACTTC,CAISGSGLHSYEQYF
NA,NA,TRBJ2-7,TRBV27,TGTGCCAGCAGTCCCAGGGAGCCCTACGAGCAGTACTTC,CASSPREPYEQYF
NA,TRBD2,TRBJ2-1,TRBV11-2,TGTGCCAGCAGCGGCCGACTAGCGGGAGAGGGCGTGCCGTTCTTC,CASSGRLAGEGVPFF
few,NA,TRBJ2-7,TRBV4-1,TGCGCCAGCAGCCAAAATTCCTTTAGCGAGCAGTACTTC,CASSQNSFSEQYF
NA,NA,TRBJ2-7,TRBV6-9,TGTGCCAGCAGTATGATATGGGGGCCCGGACCCTCTTCCTACGAGCAGTACTTC,CASSMIWGPGPSSYEQYF
NA,TRBD1,TRBJ1-5,TRBV27,TGTGCCAGCAGTCCGCGACAGGGGGTTCAGCCCCAGCATTTT,CASSPRQGVQPQHF
NA,NA,TRBJ1-1,TRBV11-2,TGTGCCAGCAGCCTCCCGACAGTTCAGTATCCTGAAGCTTTCTTT,CASSLPTVQYPEAFF
NA,NA,TRBJ2-5,TRBV27,TGTGCCAGCAGTCAGGGGTACCAAGAGACCCAGTACTTC,CASSQGYQETQYF
NA,NA,TRBJ2-7,TRBV5-5,TGTGCCAGCAGCCGATATATGACCACAGGGAGCGGGTACGAGCAGTACTTC,CASSRYMTTGSGYEQYF
NA,TRBD1,TRBJ1-2,TRBV23-1,TGCGCCAGCAGTAACCCGGGACAGGGAGGCTATGGCTACACCTTC,CASSNPGQGGYGYTF
NA,NA,TRBJ2-1,TRBV29-1,TGCAGCGTTGTGGTGCTCGTGACTGAGCAGTTCTTC,CSVVVLVTEQFF
few,NA,TRBJ1-1,TRBV20-1,TGCAGTGCCCCCGAGAACACTGAAGCTTTCTTT,CSAPENTEAFF
NA,NA,TRBJ2-1,TRBV7-6,TGTGCCAGCAGCCCGACCCTGGGGCCGGACAATGAGCAGTTCTTC,CASSPTLGPDNEQFF
NA,NA,TRBJ2-7,TRBV28,TGTGCCAGCAGTTTACCCTCGAATTACGAGCAGTACTTC,CASSLPSNYEQYF
NA,NA,TRBJ2-2,TRBV7-9,TGTGCCAGCAGCTCCAGCGTACGCACCGGGGAGCTGTTTTTT,CASSSSVRTGELFF
NA,TRBD1,TRBJ1-1,TRBV19,TGTGCCAGTAGTACTCTGGACAGGGAGAACACTGAAGCTTTCTTT,CASSTLDRENTEAFF
NA,NA,TRBJ2-7,TRBV12-5,TGTGCTAGTGGTTTTACAAGACAGGAACCCTACGAGCAGTACTTC,CASGFTRQEPYEQYF
NA,NA,TRBJ2-7,TRBV6-1,TGTGCCAGCGGTGAAACCTACGAGCAGTACTTC,CASGETYEQYF
NA,TRBD2,TRBJ2-7,TRBV28,TGTGCCAGCAGTGAGCGGGAGGGCCTTTACGAGCAGTACTTC,CASSEREGLYEQYF
NA,TRBD1,TRBJ1-5,TRBV6-6,TGTGCCAGCAGTCTCTTGGGACAGCTCGAGCCCCAGCATTTT,CASSLLGQLEPQHF
NA,NA,TRBJ2-7,TRBV7-2,TGTGCCAGCAGCTTAAATTTAGGGGGTGGCGACGAGCAGTACTTC,CASSLNLGGGDEQYF
NA,TRBD2,TRBJ2-2,TRBV5-4,TGTGCCAGCAGCTTTCGACTAGACGGGAGGACCGGGGAGCTGTTTTTT,CASSFRLDGRTGELFF
NA,NA,TRBJ2-2,TRBV11-2,TGTGCCAGCAGCTTATTCTACGCGAACACCGGGGAGCTGTTTTTT,CASSLFYANTGELFF